Listed below are T cell receptor beta chains from one sample, sequenced in a study of blood T cells in healthy people across ages. TCRdb re-analysed the 5' RACE reads in MiXCR, keeping a single row per CDR3 protein. Of about 1 million distinct CDR3 sequences in the sample, approximately 25% are singletons; the top ten hold 0.65% to 0.95%. In addition, the sample was reused for a study of T cells of mothers and their children.

The sample consisted of blood. The receptors shown here come from a girl aged 2-15 years in good health. CDR3s include the opening cysteine and the closing phenylalanine or tryptophan. A D gene is named only where the DNA matches it firmly.

length: 11; V: TRBV2; D: NA; J: TRBJ1-1; CDR3: CASSAGYKAFF
length: 13; V: TRBV20-1; D: NA; J: TRBJ1-3; CDR3: CSAPDSRGVTIYF
length: 11; V: TRBV6-5; D: NA; J: NA; CDR3: CASSSDGTQYF
length: 16; V: TRBV11-1; D: NA; J: TRBJ2-1; CDR3: CASSSLGRSSYNEQFF
length: 15; V: TRBV12-3/TRBV12-4; D: NA; J: TRBJ2-5; CDR3: CASRSLEGGQETQYF
length: 14; V: TRBV2; D: NA; J: TRBJ2-5; CDR3: CASSEPATGETQYF
length: 16; V: TRBV29-1; D: NA; J: TRBJ1-2; CDR3: CSVETYGQRGDYGYTF
length: 14; V: TRBV24-1; D: NA; J: TRBJ2-7; CDR3: CATSDYGATYEQYF
length: 15; V: TRBV5-1; D: NA; J: NA; CDR3: CASSLRRGPTYEQYF
length: 14; V: TRBV20-1; D: NA; J: TRBJ1-2; CDR3: CSAAGGGDFYGYTF
length: 13; V: TRBV7-2; D: NA; J: TRBJ2-1; CDR3: CASSLGLYNEQFF
length: 15; V: TRBV4-3; D: TRBD1; J: TRBJ1-1; CDR3: CASSSTGQRGPEAFF
length: 12; V: TRBV2; D: NA; J: TRBJ2-7; CDR3: CASSVFGYEQYF
length: 13; V: TRBV4-3; D: NA; J: TRBJ2-1; CDR3: CASSQDTGNEQFF
length: 13; V: TRBV6-6; D: NA; J: TRBJ1-6; CDR3: CASRPGGDSPLHF
length: 13; V: TRBV20-1; D: NA; J: TRBJ2-4; CDR3: CSVSGGGWDIQYF
length: 15; V: TRBV7-9; D: TRBD2; J: NA; CDR3: CASSPSGDYNNEQFF
length: 15; V: TRBV12-3/TRBV12-4; D: TRBD2; J: TRBJ2-1; CDR3: CASSSAGGSYNEQFF
length: 13; V: TRBV5-6; D: TRBD1; J: NA; CDR3: CASSIDRGYEQYF
length: 14; V: TRBV5-1; D: TRBD2; J: NA; CDR3: CASSLDVSGGEQYF